Given below is one T cell receptor (beta chain) in context. Its antigen is not identified. Treatment denoted: oral pan-JAK inhibitor, 5-10 mg twice daily. RNA was isolated and reverse transcribed to cDNA, the sequencing template. Profiled with immunoSEQ multiplex PCR; TCRdb holds only in-frame clones, not every one. The table shows some 190,000 clones, with less than 65% occurring only once. The data derive from a study of CD8+ T cells in alopecia areata. Findings of the study overall: Researchers reported that TCR sharing among patients proved less clear than in mice, possibly HLA-linked.

Sequences were derived from CD4+ T cells sorted from blood, sampled at week 24, from a patient treated with tofacitinib. This sequence was found in a human donor with alopecia areata.

CDR3 sequence reads: CATSRELGLDSYEQYF. The CDR3, as DNA: TGTGCCACCAGCAGAGAACTGGGACTGGATTCCTACGAGCAGTACTTC. The chain combines TRBV15 with TRBJ2-7, with a weak D call TRBD2 (6 bases). The germline gives CDR1 LNHNV, CDR2 YYDKDF (reference sequence). The V end lost 0 bases, the J end lost 1 base, and 13 bases lay between the germline ends. This CDR3 region has 16 residues.